The present T cell receptor (beta chain) was sequenced within a study of blood T cells in healthy people across ages. Findings and caveats of the study: Naive and antigen-experienced cells were not separated, limiting conclusive comparison. A roughly linear age-dependent decrease characterized TCR beta diversity per million T cells. TCR beta diversity correlated strongly with naive T cell percentage.

Isolating PBMCs gave at least 6 million of these cells per sample. A sample-barcoded 5' primer and a J-beta primer mix were used in a second PCR of roughly 7 to 11 cycles. TCRdb passed the 5' RACE reads through MiXCR, listing each CDR3 protein once. The sample records about 970,000 distinct CDR3 sequences, about 51% being singletons. This clonotype was detected a few times. Its antigen is as yet unknown. Trimming removed 4 bases at V and 4 bases at J, with 10 bases between. CDR1 is MGHRA, CDR2 YSYEKL, per germline. This CDR3 comprises 13 residues. Sequenced: blood. This chain joins TRBV4-1 and TRBJ2-5; the D is unclear. The TCR originated in a woman aged 60-75 years in good health. CDR3 region: CASSLAPRETQYF. The CDR3 DNA sequence: TGCGCCAGCAGCCTGGCACCTCGAGAGACCCAGTACTTC.